This TCR beta chain is from a study of blood T cells in healthy people across ages. Germline CDR1 MNHEY, CDR2 SMNVEV (reference sequence). The CDR3 consists of 15 residues. After removal of 4 bases from V and 7 bases from J, the junction contained 10 bases not matched to a gene. Through a sample-barcoded 5' primer and a J-beta primer mix, a second PCR was run for about 6 to 11 cycles. TCRdb reprocessed the 5' RACE reads via MiXCR and lists one record per CDR3 protein. The sample includes roughly 680,000 distinct CDR3 sequences, 52% of them seen just once. J is TRBJ2-5 and V is TRBV27, with 9 bases matching TRBD2. The sequence was obtained from a woman older than 75 in good health. Sequenced: blood. The chain's CDR3 is CASSSSGGLTMTQYF. CDR3 DNA sequence: TGTGCCAGCAGTTCCAGCGGGGGGCTTACGATGACCCAGTACTTC.